The rows below give T cell receptor beta chains drawn from one sample of a study of shared clonotypes between healthy human individuals. Sequencing was performed with immunoSEQ multiplex PCR; in TCRdb, only in-frame clones are kept and a portion is missing. The sample yields roughly 1,500,000 clones, roughly 98.5% seen once. The sample comprised naive CD4+ T cells sorted from blood. These receptor sequences come from a man aged 25 to 40 in good health. The CDR3 runs from the conserved cysteine through the conserved F or W. The order of the fields is V gene, J gene, CDR3 protein.

>TRBV10-3|TRBJ1-5
CAISVEGVGNQPQHF
>TRBV7-6|TRBJ2-1
CASSFGRGPYNEQFF
>TRBV19|TRBJ1-5
CASSIDRAGTMSNQPQHF
>TRBV18|TRBJ2-5
CASSPGLETQYF
>TRBV2|TRBJ2-1
CASSGDNFEQFF
>TRBV6-6|TRBJ2-7
CASARGRNEQYF
>TRBV4-3|TRBJ2-3
CASSQDSLGQADTQYF
>TRBV11-2|TRBJ2-1
CASSFISGSSYNEQFF
>TRBV7-9|TRBJ1-2
CASSFPPSSHIGYGYTF
>TRBV9|TRBJ2-3
CASSPSGSTDTQYF
>TRBV7-2|TRBJ2-1
CASSLRAREQFF
>TRBV12-5|TRBJ2-1
CASGPTSGSINNEQFF
>TRBV30|TRBJ2-7
CAWSVLPLQYF
>TRBV28|TRBJ1-2
CASGGQSNYGYTF
>TRBV5-6|TRBJ2-5
CASSLWQRPQKETQYF
>TRBV10-1|TRBJ1-1
CASKENLNTEAFF
>TRBV7-2|TRBJ1-2
CASSLDQGYGYTF
>TRBV5-4|TRBJ2-1
CASSIPGQGIDEQFF
>TRBV9|TRBJ2-3
CASSVGGSPPGYTDTQYF
>TRBV5-1|TRBJ2-3
CASSLDGSTDTQYF
>TRBV11-3|TRBJ2-5
CASSLGASESQTQYF
>TRBV5-1|TRBJ1-2
CASSSSPTQNYGYTF
>TRBV25-1|TRBJ2-5
CASSEAGGSAQYF
>TRBV6-6|TRBJ1-1
CASSFPQGLRTEAFF
>TRBV19|TRBJ2-1
CASSAGLAEQTYNEQFF
>TRBV18|TRBJ2-7
CASSPLGTSGHYEQYF
>TRBV7-8|TRBJ2-4
CASSFRRDRGGIQYF
>TRBV5-1|TRBJ2-4
CASSPRLVPKNIQYF
>TRBV11-2|TRBJ2-3
CASSSRPQGDWTDTQYF